This TCR beta chain is drawn from a study of blood T cell repertoires in COVID-19. Across the whole study: COVID-19 samples, acute and convalescent, were from the United States, Italy and Spain. The analysed material was cDNA or gDNA that came from T cells, B-cell-depleted T cells, or PBMCs.

V shed 1 base, J shed 5 bases, and the junction held 6 bases outside the gene matches. Germline CDR1 reads LNHDA; CDR2 reads SQIVND (reference sequence). The CDR3 is 17 residues long. TCRdb keeps only in-frame clones here, not all; method: immunoSEQ multiplex PCR. Among around 130,000 clones listed, around nine tenths were seen once. Sequencing was carried out using peripheral blood. The clonotype comes from a woman in her forties or fifties with acute or convalescent COVID-19. This sequence joins TRBV19 and TRBJ1-6; 9 bases match TRBD1. Here the CDR3 DNA reads TGTGCCAGTAGTATAGTCTATGGGACAGGGCATAATTCACCCCTCCACTTT. Encoded protein: CASSIVYGTGHNSPLHF.